The 28 T cell receptor beta chains below were found in one sample sequenced in a study of blood T cell repertoires in COVID-19. The table came from immunoSEQ multiplex PCR; TCRdb's copy has only in-frame clones and leaves some out. In the table there are 40,000 to 55,000 clones, around nine tenths of which are singletons. The specimen sequenced was peripheral blood. The receptors derive from a human donor in a cohort sampled during active COVID-19.

The V gene is TRBV7-2, the J gene TRBJ1-5, with D maybe TRBD1 (5 bases). The germline CDR1 and CDR2 sequences are SGHTA and FQGNSA. The CDR3 has 15 residues. V lost 0 bases, J lost 6 bases, and 12 bases lay in between. The CDR3 region is CASSLALTVGQPQHF. In DNA form, the CDR3 reads TGTGCCAGCAGCTTAGCGCTGACAGTCGGTCAGCCCCAGCATTTT.

V and J are TRBV7-2 and TRBJ1-3, with 8 bases matching TRBD1. Trimming cost V 5 bases and J 4 bases; bases outside gene matches: 7. Germline V gene sequence: CDR1 SGHTA, CDR2 FQGNSA. The CDR3 extends over 15 amino acids. The CDR3 region has the DNA TGTGCCAGCAGCCTAGAGGACAGGGTAGGAAACACCATATATTTT. This gives the protein CASSLEDRVGNTIYF.

The chain carries TRBV12-3 or TRBV12-4 and TRBJ2-7, with D hard to call. The CDR3 consists of 13 residues. Between the trimmed V and J ends, which lost 7 bases and 4 bases, there was a span of 14 bases. The CDR3 nucleotides read TGTGCCAGCACATCACTATCGTCTTACGAGCAGTACTTC. Translating gives CASTSLSSYEQYF.

The rearrangement uses TRBV12-5 and TRBJ1-2; no reliable D call. Germline V lookup: CDR1 LGHNT, CDR2 FRNRAP. V was cut by 3 bases and J by 0 bases, with 8 bases left in between. CDR3 length: 14 residues. This CDR3 reads CASGFAGANYGYTF. In DNA form, the CDR3 reads TGTGCTAGTGGTTTCGCCGGAGCTAACTATGGCTACACCTTC. Full variable domain (rest looked up from reference TRBV12-5 and TRBJ1-2): DARVTQTPRHKVTEMGQEVTMRCQPILGHNTVFWYRQTMMQGLELLAYFRNRAPLDDSGMPKDRFSAEMPDATLATLKIQPSEPRDSAVYFCASGFAGANYGYTFGSGTRLTVV.

This chain connects TRBV10-3 to TRBJ1-2; 10 nucleotides match TRBD1. The CDR3 is made up of 13 amino acids. Unmatched junction bases numbered 6, after V lost 6 bases and J lost 8 bases. Germline-derived CDR1 and CDR2 are ENHRY and SYGVKD. In DNA form, the CDR3 reads TGTGCCATCAGCCGGGGACAGGGGACAGGCTACACCTTC. As protein: CAISRGQGTGYTF.

The V gene is TRBV29-1, the J gene TRBJ1-1; 7 nucleotides align to TRBD1. CDR1 is SQVTM and CDR2 is ANQGSEA in the germline V gene. Germline trimming cut 6 bases from V and 1 base from J; bases unmatched to any gene: 5. CDR3 length equals 13 residues. CDR3 coding DNA: TGCAGCGTGGGACAGATCCAGAACACTGAAGCTTTCTTT. Its translation is CSVGQIQNTEAFF.

The chain joins TRBV10-3 to TRBJ1-2; TRBD1 might be the D (6 bases). Looked up from germline, CDR1 is ENHRY and CDR2 is SYGVKD. CDR3 length: 12 residues. V was shortened by 8 bases and J by 7 bases, with 14 bases between the two germline ends. CDR3 amino acids: CAIYEGVTGYTF. CDR3 in DNA: TGTGCCATCTATGAGGGGGTCACTGGCTACACCTTC.

The chain uses TRBV29-1 and TRBJ2-2, with 7 bases lining up with TRBD1. Per germline, CDR1 SQVTM and CDR2 ANQGSEA. The CDR3 has 14 amino acids. The V segment lost 6 bases and the J segment 0 bases; nucleotides outside the gene matches: 4. In nucleotides, the CDR3 is TGCAGCGTGGCCAGGGGGACGAACACCGGGGAGCTGTTTTTT. It translates to CSVARGTNTGELFF.

V usage is TRBV15 and J usage is TRBJ2-2; 10 bases are a match to TRBD2. The length of the CDR3 is 15 residues. The ends lost 5 bases at V and 5 bases at J; junction bases unmatched: 5. Germline CDR1 and CDR2: LNHNV and YYDKDF (reference sequence). Written as DNA, the CDR3 is TGTGCCACCAGCTTAGCGGGAGGCCGGACCGGGGAGCTGTTTTTT. Translating it yields CATSLAGGRTGELFF. Looking up the rest from reference TRBV15 and TRBJ2-2 gives the full variable domain: DAMVIQNPRYQVTQFGKPVTLSCSQTLNHNVMYWYQQKSSQAPKLLFHYYDKDFNNEADTPDNFQSRRPNTSFCFLDIRSPGLGDTAMYLCATSLAGGRTGELFFGEGSRLTVL.

This clone was detected once. The chain has TRBV7-9 and TRBJ2-6; the match to TRBD2 covers 7 bases. In germline, CDR1 is SEHNR, CDR2 FQNEAQ (reference sequence). Unmatched junction bases numbered 8, after V lost 5 bases and J lost 1 base. This CDR3 region has 17 residues. Here the CDR3 reads CASSPTMGGSGANVLTF. The CDR3 DNA reads TGTGCCAGCAGCCCAACCATGGGGGGGTCTGGGGCCAACGTCCTGACTTTC. The complete variable domain, with remaining parts taken from reference TRBV7-9 and TRBJ2-6, reads DTGVSQNPRHKITKRGQNVTFRCDPISEHNRLYWYRQTLGQGPEFLTYFQNEAQLEKSRLLSDRFSAERPKGSFSTLEIQRTEQGDSAMYLCASSPTMGGSGANVLTFGAGSRLTVL.

The V and J genes are TRBV27 and TRBJ2-7, with D unresolved. The CDR3 consists of 15 residues. Germline V gives CDR1 MNHEY, CDR2 SMNVEV (reference sequence). Deletions cut 0 bases from V and 0 bases from J, with 9 bases between. The CDR3 nucleotides are TGTGCCAGCAGTTTATCTGGCGGCAGCTCCTACGAGCAGTACTTC. Translation gives CASSLSGGSSYEQYF.

This clone appeared once. The chain recombines TRBV4-2 with TRBJ2-5; tentative D call: TRBD2 (5 bases). In germline, CDR1 is LGHNA, CDR2 YNFKEQ. Trimming left V 9 bases short and J 0 bases short, with 11 bases between. The CDR3 length is 13 residues. The CDR3 DNA reads TGTGCCAGTCCCGAGGGTTACCAAGAGACCCAGTACTTC. It specifies CASPEGYQETQYF.

The rearrangement uses TRBV5-4 and TRBJ1-6, with TRBD1 identical over 8 bases. Germline assignment: CDR1 SGHNT and CDR2 YYREEE (reference sequence). The CDR3 extends over 20 amino acids. After removal of 2 bases from V and 4 bases from J, the junction contained 17 bases not matched to a gene. This chain's CDR3 is CASSLTQGALRRNYNSPLHF. DNA of the CDR3: TGTGCCAGCAGCTTAACTCAGGGGGCACTCCGGCGGAATTATAATTCACCCCTCCACTTT. Together with reference TRBV5-4 and TRBJ1-6, the CDR3 gives the full variable domain: ETGVTQSPTHLIKTRGQQVTLRCSSQSGHNTVSWYQQALGQGPQFIFQYYREEENGRGNFPPRFSGLQFPNYSSELNVNALELDDSALYLCASSLTQGALRRNYNSPLHFGNGTRLTVT.

In this sample, this clone turned up once. The J gene is TRBJ2-4, the V gene TRBV19, with D perhaps TRBD1 (6 bases). This CDR3 has 15 amino acids. Between the trimmed V and J ends, which lost 6 bases and 2 bases, there was a span of 14 bases. From germline, CDR1 is LNHDA and CDR2 SQIVND (reference sequence). The CDR3 spells CASSSNRETKNIQYF. The CDR3 DNA is TGTGCCAGTAGCTCGAACAGGGAGACCAAAAACATTCAGTACTTC.

This chain uses TRBV11-2 with TRBJ2-3; 14 bases align to TRBD2. Germline trimming cut 4 bases from V and 1 base from J; bases unmatched to any gene: 7. CDR1 is SGHAT and CDR2 is FQNNGV in the germline V gene. The CDR3 extends over 18 amino acids. This CDR3 is CASSSGTSGGGGTDTQYF. CDR3 bases: TGTGCCAGCAGCTCTGGGACTAGCGGGGGAGGGGGCACAGATACGCAGTATTTT.

J is TRBJ1-1 and V is TRBV7-2, with 8 bases matching TRBD1. The germline V gene has CDR1 SGHTA and CDR2 FQGNSA. Trimming cost V 9 bases and J 1 base; bases outside gene matches: 7. This CDR3 comprises 14 residues. The CDR3 sequence is CASKQGDRNTEAFF. Written as DNA, the CDR3 is TGTGCCAGTAAACAGGGGGATAGGAACACTGAAGCTTTCTTT.

The rearrangement joins TRBV12-3 or TRBV12-4 to TRBJ2-7; D call uncertain. This CDR3 region has 11 residues. Trimming removed 6 bases from V and 9 bases from J, with 12 bases in between. The CDR3 spells CASSSSFGQYF. CDR3 bases: TGTGCCAGCAGCTCTTCATTCGGGCAGTACTTC.

The chain uses TRBV6-1 and TRBJ2-3, with D maybe TRBD1 (6 bases). Trimming removed 2 bases from V and 4 bases from J, with 13 bases in between. Germline V gene lookup returns CDR1 MNHNS and CDR2 SASEGT. The CDR3 covers 15 residues. CDR3 sequence: CASSEPGASSDTQYF. CDR3 in DNA: TGTGCCAGCAGTGAACCAGGGGCCTCGTCAGATACGCAGTATTTT.

The rearrangement uses TRBV6-1 and TRBJ2-7; maybe TRBD1 (5 bases). The CDR3 has 12 residues. Germline CDR1 and CDR2: MNHNS and SASEGT. Trimming removed 2 bases from V and 3 bases from J, with 5 bases in between. In nucleotides, the CDR3 is TGTGCCAGCAGTGAAAGGGGCTACGAGCAGTACTTC. It codes for CASSERGYEQYF.

The chain uses TRBV5-6 and TRBJ1-6; possible D gene TRBD1, 5 bases. This CDR3 is built from 14 residues. V dropped 2 bases and J dropped 7 bases, with 10 bases sitting between them. In germline, CDR1 is SGHDT, CDR2 YYEEEE. The CDR3 DNA is TGTGCCAGCAGCTTATTTGACAGAAATTCACCCCTCCACTTT. Its translation: CASSLFDRNSPLHF. Complete variable domain (other parts from reference TRBV5-6 and TRBJ1-6): DAGVTQSPTHLIKTRGQQVTLRCSPKSGHDTVSWYQQALGQGPQFIFQYYEEEERQRGNFPDRFSGHQFPNYSSELNVNALLLGDSALYLCASSLFDRNSPLHFGNGTRLTVT.

CDR3 nucleotide sequence: TGTGCCAGCAGGAGGGACACCGGGGAGCTGTTTTTT. Encoded protein: CASRRDTGELFF. The chain employs TRBV2 and TRBJ2-2; D possibly corresponds to TRBD2 (5 bases). This CDR3 is built from 12 residues. Trimming pared 6 bases from V and 3 bases from J, leaving 5 bases between. Germline CDR1 reads SNHLY; CDR2 reads FYNNEI.

This clone was picked up a small number of times. The chain carries TRBV14 and TRBJ2-5, with D perhaps matching TRBD2 (6 bases). V dropped 1 base and J dropped 2 bases, with 17 bases sitting between them. The CDR3 spans 17 residues. Germline CDR1 reads SGHDN; CDR2 reads FVKESK. CDR3 coding DNA: TGTGCCAGCAGCCAAGGACTAGTGGGGCAAGGACAAGAGACCCAGTACTTC. It translates to CASSQGLVGQGQETQYF.

This chain links TRBV20-1 with TRBJ2-5; 10 nucleotides match TRBD2. The CDR3 runs 15 residues. Looked up from germline, CDR1 is DFQATT and CDR2 is SNEGSKA (reference sequence). J was trimmed by 2 bases and V by 3 bases; bases with no gene match: 6. The DNA for the CDR3 is TGCAGTGCTAGTATTTGGACTAGCGGTCAAGAGACCCAGTACTTC. Encoded protein: CSASIWTSGQETQYF.

The V and J genes are TRBV11-2 and TRBJ2-5, with 9 bases aligning to TRBD2. The V and J ends lost 7 bases and 4 bases, in that order; junction bases with no gene match: 4. Per germline, CDR1 SGHAT and CDR2 FQNNGV. The CDR3 covers 13 residues. The CDR3: CASTGTSLETQYF. CDR3 DNA sequence: TGTGCCAGCACTGGGACTAGCCTAGAGACCCAGTACTTC.

The chain carries TRBV5-1 and TRBJ1-5, with D possibly TRBD1 on 5 matching bases. The V gene's germline CDR1 is SGHRS and CDR2 YFSETQ. The germline V and J ends were trimmed by 1 base and 0 bases, with 8 bases remaining between them. This CDR3 region has 15 residues. The CDR3 protein is CASSLFQGSNQPQHF. CDR3 DNA sequence: TGCGCCAGCAGCTTGTTCCAGGGTAGCAATCAGCCCCAGCATTTT.

This clone is labeled medium-sized (0.01 to 0.1%). The chain employs TRBV4-3 and TRBJ2-5, with 9 bases identical to TRBD1. Germline CDR1 LGHNA, CDR2 YSLEER. V lost 0 bases, J lost 4 bases, and 6 bases stayed unmatched. The CDR3 covers 16 residues. The CDR3 bases are TGCGCCAGCAGCCAAGATGAGACAGGGGGTCCAGAGACCCAGTACTTC. It translates to CASSQDETGGPETQYF.

The CDR3 bases are TGTGCCAGCAGTTACTCGAGTAGTTCCGGGGAGCTGTTTTTT. It is translated as CASSYSSSSGELFF. The chain recombines TRBV6-2 or TRBV6-3 with TRBJ2-2; no firm D call. In germline, CDR1 is MNHEY, CDR2 SVGEGT. Trimming took 0 bases from V and 6 from J, leaving 8 bases between them. The CDR3 has 14 amino acids.

This chain joins TRBV19 and TRBJ1-5; 9 nucleotides agree with TRBD1. CDR3 length equals 16 residues. Losses at the gene ends were 1 base for V and 6 bases for J; bases not matched to a gene: 7. The germline V gene has CDR1 LNHDA and CDR2 SQIVND (reference sequence). Here the CDR3 DNA reads TGTGCCAGTAGTATAGCCTGGCTGGACAGGGGTCAGCCCCAGCATTTT. Amino acid sequence: CASSIAWLDRGQPQHF.